Presented here are 17 T cell receptor beta chains from one specimen sequenced in a study of OX40 agonist ivuxolimab in advanced cancers. Only in-frame clones appear in the TCRdb table, and some are missing; sequencing was by immunoSEQ multiplex PCR. This sample has about 60,000 clones, with about four fifths found just once. The material sequenced was CD4+ or CD8+ T cells sorted from blood, taken in a trial of the OX40 agonist ivuxolimab. The origin of the receptors is an adult with an advanced solid tumor such as melanoma, head and neck, liver or kidney cancer.

The chain has TRBV5-4 and TRBJ2-3; 7 bases fit TRBD1. The CDR3 consists of 14 residues. Per germline, CDR1 SGHNT and CDR2 YYREEE (reference sequence). J was trimmed by 4 bases and V by 4 bases; bases with no gene match: 6. In DNA, the CDR3 is TGTGCCAGCAGCACCCGACAGGGTCCAGATACGCAGTATTTT. The encoded protein is CASSTRQGPDTQYF.

V usage is TRBV4-2 and J usage is TRBJ2-1; D gene uncertain. Germline V gene lookup returns CDR1 LGHNA and CDR2 YNFKEQ. The CDR3 sequence is 13 residues long. Trimming removed 2 bases from V and 6 bases from J, with 8 bases in between. CDR3 loop: CASSQPTRNEQFF. As DNA, the CDR3 is TGTGCCAGCAGCCAACCTACGCGCAATGAGCAGTTCTTC.

The rearrangement joins TRBV5-4 to TRBJ2-3; TRBD2 matches 8 bases. The CDR3 length is 17 residues. Trimming cost V 1 base and J 2 bases; bases outside gene matches: 9. Germline V CDR1 and CDR2: SGHNT, YYREEE (reference sequence). The CDR3 reads CASSLYTGTRVTDTQYF. CDR3 DNA sequence: TGTGCCAGCAGCTTGTACACCGGGACTAGAGTCACAGATACGCAGTATTTT.

By frequency in the sample, this clone is medium-sized (0.01 to 0.1%). The chain uses TRBV30 and TRBJ1-6; D might be TRBD1 (6 bases). The CDR3 has 12 amino acids. The V gene lost 2 bases and the J gene lost 13 bases, with 12 bases spanning the gap. Looked up from germline, CDR1 is GTSNPN and CDR2 is SVGIG (reference sequence). The CDR3 nucleotides are TGTGCCTGGAGTCGGACAGCGGGGCCCCTCCACTTT. This sequence encodes CAWSRTAGPLHF.

The chain links TRBV28 to TRBJ1-2; 7 bases map to TRBD1. Germline loops: CDR1 MDHEN, CDR2 SYDVKM. V gave up 2 bases and J gave up 9 bases; unmatched junction bases: 12. The CDR3 has 15 residues. The CDR3 DNA sequence: TGTGCCAGCAGTTTACCTAGACAGGGAATTTCCAGCTACACCTTC. It specifies CASSLPRQGISSYTF.

The J gene is TRBJ1-1, the V gene TRBV5-6; maybe TRBD1 (5 bases). V lost 0 bases to trimming and J lost 3 bases, with 18 bases between them. The CDR3 totals 17 residues. Germline V lookup: CDR1 SGHDT, CDR2 YYEEEE. The CDR3 spells CASSLDRDPYSDTEAFF. The CDR3 coding sequence is TGTGCCAGCAGCTTGGACCGGGACCCATACTCGGACACTGAAGCTTTCTTT. Drawing the rest from reference TRBV5-6 and TRBJ1-1, the complete variable domain is DAGVTQSPTHLIKTRGQQVTLRCSPKSGHDTVSWYQQALGQGPQFIFQYYEEEERQRGNFPDRFSGHQFPNYSSELNVNALLLGDSALYLCASSLDRDPYSDTEAFFGQGTRLTVV.

CDR3 sequence: CASSLGALSSGNTIYF. In DNA form, the CDR3 reads TGCGCCAGCAGCCTAGGGGCACTCTCCTCTGGAAACACCATATATTTT. This sequence joins TRBV5-1 and TRBJ1-3; D is perhaps TRBD1 (5 bases). CDR3 length: 16 amino acids. Germline assignment: CDR1 SGHRS and CDR2 YFSETQ. V shed 4 bases and J shed 0 bases, with 14 bases lying between them.

The chain couples TRBV7-2 to TRBJ1-6, with no clear D. From germline, CDR1 is SGHTA and CDR2 FQGNSA. Trimming pared 2 bases from V and 8 bases from J, leaving 10 bases between. CDR3 length: 14 residues. CDR3 DNA: TGTGCCAGCAGCTTAAAAGGGAAGGATTCACCCCTCCACTTT. This gives the protein CASSLKGKDSPLHF.

The chain couples TRBV2 to TRBJ1-5, with a possible D match to TRBD1 (6 bases). The CDR3 has 13 amino acids. Trimming cost V 10 bases and J 4 bases, with 14 bases left between them. From germline, CDR1 is SNHLY and CDR2 FYNNEI. The chain's CDR3 is CATNWDKNQPQHF. CDR3 bases: TGTGCCACGAACTGGGACAAAAATCAGCCCCAGCATTTT.

The chain couples TRBV5-1 to TRBJ2-1; 10 nucleotides line up with TRBD2. After removal of 7 bases from V and 2 bases from J, the junction contained 6 bases not matched to a gene. The CDR3 runs to 15 residues. Germline CDR1 is SGHRS and CDR2 is YFSETQ. Here the CDR3 reads CASLSGGAAYNEQFF. CDR3 in DNA: TGCGCCAGCTTGAGCGGGGGGGCAGCCTACAATGAGCAGTTCTTC.

The chain has TRBV19 and TRBJ2-2; TRBD1 matches 7 bases. The CDR3 spans 16 residues. Losses at the gene ends were 5 bases for V and 0 bases for J; bases not matched to a gene: 6. Germline V gene sequence: CDR1 LNHDA, CDR2 SQIVND (reference sequence). This CDR3 is CASSLRTGTNTGELFF. DNA for the CDR3: TGTGCCAGTAGTCTCCGGACAGGAACGAACACCGGGGAGCTGTTTTTT.

This clone has a handful of counts. The junction departs from germline at one end; a sequencing error may be responsible. The chain joins TRBV7-2 to TRBJ2-1; 10 bases match TRBD2. Per germline, CDR1 SGHTA and CDR2 FQGNSA. The CDR3 length is 12 residues. The CDR3 DNA follows: TGTGCCAGCAGCGCTAGCGGGAGAGCCAGACTCTTC. Translating gives CASSASGRARLF.

The CDR3 spells CASSLIGTSGKVDTQYF. The CDR3 nucleotides are TGTGCCAGCAGCTTAATCGGGACTAGCGGGAAGGTAGATACGCAGTATTTT. The chain has TRBV7-8 and TRBJ2-3, with 13 bases matching TRBD2. J lost 5 bases, V lost 2 bases, and 7 bases had no gene match. This CDR3 comprises 17 residues. The germline V gene has CDR1 SGHVS and CDR2 FQNEAQ. The full variable domain, in which reference TRBV7-8 and TRBJ2-3 provide the parts outside the CDR3, is GAGVSQSPRYKVAKRGQDVALRCDPISGHVSLFWYQQALGQGPEFLTYFQNEAQLDKSGLPSDRFFAERPEGSVSTLKIQRTQQEDSAVYLCASSLIGTSGKVDTQYFGPGTRLTVL.

The rearrangement joins TRBV6-4 to TRBJ2-5; 7 bases map to TRBD1. The CDR3 has 13 amino acids. Germline loops: CDR1 MRHNA, CDR2 SNTAGT. The V and J ends lost 5 bases and 5 bases, in that order; junction bases with no gene match: 5. The CDR3, as DNA: TGTGCCAGCAGTCCGACAGGGAGTGAGACCCAGTACTTC. As protein: CASSPTGSETQYF.

This sequence joins TRBV4-2 and TRBJ1-3; possibly TRBD1 for D (5 bases). V shed 0 bases and J shed 0 bases, with 18 bases lying between them. The CDR3 sequence is 19 residues long. Looked up from germline, CDR1 is LGHNA and CDR2 is YNFKEQ. CDR3 loop: CASSQDKAGQFFSGNTIYF. CDR3 nucleotide sequence: TGTGCCAGCAGCCAAGATAAGGCGGGGCAGTTTTTCTCTGGAAACACCATATATTTT.

The count of this clone is one. The gene calls are TRBV2 and TRBJ2-5, with a possible D match to TRBD2 (6 bases). Looked up from germline, CDR1 is SNHLY and CDR2 is FYNNEI. V gave up 1 base and J gave up 0 bases, with 9 bases separating them. The CDR3 is made up of 15 amino acids. The CDR3 coding sequence is TGTGCCAGCAGTGAAGGCGGGATGTACCAAGAGACCCAGTACTTC. It yields the protein CASSEGGMYQETQYF.

The genes are TRBV2 and TRBJ2-5; a possible D gene is TRBD1 (6 bases). This CDR3 region has 12 residues. V was clipped by 7 bases and J by 4 bases, with 10 bases between them. Germline CDR1 SNHLY, CDR2 FYNNEI. The CDR3 DNA follows: TGTGCCAGCAAGATCAGGGGAGAGACCCAGTACTTC. Its protein product is CASKIRGETQYF.